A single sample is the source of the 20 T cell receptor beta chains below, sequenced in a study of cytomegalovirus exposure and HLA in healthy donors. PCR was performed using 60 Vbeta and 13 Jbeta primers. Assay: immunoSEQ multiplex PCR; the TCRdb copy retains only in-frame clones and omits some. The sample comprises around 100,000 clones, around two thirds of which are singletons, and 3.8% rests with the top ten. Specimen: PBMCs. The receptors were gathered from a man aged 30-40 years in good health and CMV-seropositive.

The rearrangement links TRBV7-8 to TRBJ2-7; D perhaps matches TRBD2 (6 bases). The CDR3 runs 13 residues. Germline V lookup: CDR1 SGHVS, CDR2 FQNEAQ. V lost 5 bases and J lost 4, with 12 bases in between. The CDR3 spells CASSQRGRYEQYF. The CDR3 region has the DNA TGTGCCAGCAGCCAACGAGGGAGGTACGAGCAGTACTTC.

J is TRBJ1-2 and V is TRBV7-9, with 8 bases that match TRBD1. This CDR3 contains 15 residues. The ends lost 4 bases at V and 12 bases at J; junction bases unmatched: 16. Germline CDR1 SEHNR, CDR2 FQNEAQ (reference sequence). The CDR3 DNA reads TGTGCCAGCAGCTCCAACCCGACAGGGGCGAGAGGCCACACCTTC. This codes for CASSSNPTGARGHTF.

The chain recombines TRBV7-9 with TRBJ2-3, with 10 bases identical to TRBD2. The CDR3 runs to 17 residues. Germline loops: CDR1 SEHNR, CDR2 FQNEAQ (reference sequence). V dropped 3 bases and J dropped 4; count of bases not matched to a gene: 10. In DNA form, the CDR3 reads TGTGCCAGCAGCTTCCCCGGGACTAGCGATGGGCCAGATACGCAGTATTTT. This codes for CASSFPGTSDGPDTQYF.

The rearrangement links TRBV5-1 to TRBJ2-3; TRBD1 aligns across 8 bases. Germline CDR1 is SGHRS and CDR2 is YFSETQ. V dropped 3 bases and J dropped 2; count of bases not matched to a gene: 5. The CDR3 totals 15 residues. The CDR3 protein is CASSSLTGDTDTQYF. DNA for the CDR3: TGCGCCAGCAGCTCGCTGACAGGGGACACAGATACGCAGTATTTT.

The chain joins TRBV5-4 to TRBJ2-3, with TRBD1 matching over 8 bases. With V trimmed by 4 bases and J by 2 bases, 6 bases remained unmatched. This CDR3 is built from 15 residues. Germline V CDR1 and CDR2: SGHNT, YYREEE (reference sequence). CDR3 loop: CASSGGTGDTDTQYF. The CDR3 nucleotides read TGTGCCAGCAGCGGAGGGACAGGAGACACAGATACGCAGTATTTT.

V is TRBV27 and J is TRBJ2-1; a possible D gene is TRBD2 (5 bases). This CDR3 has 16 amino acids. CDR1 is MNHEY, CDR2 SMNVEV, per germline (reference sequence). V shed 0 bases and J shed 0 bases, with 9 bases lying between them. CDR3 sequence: CASSLSEVSSYNEQFF. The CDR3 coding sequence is TGTGCCAGCAGTTTATCGGAGGTCAGCTCCTACAATGAGCAGTTCTTC.

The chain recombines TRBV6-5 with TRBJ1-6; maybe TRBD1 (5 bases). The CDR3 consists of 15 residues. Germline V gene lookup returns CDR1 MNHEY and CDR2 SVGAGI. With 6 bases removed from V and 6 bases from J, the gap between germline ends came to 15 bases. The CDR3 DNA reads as TGTGCCAGCAGCCTCGGGGGGGGAGGTAATTCACCCCTCCACTTT. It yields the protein CASSLGGGGNSPLHF.

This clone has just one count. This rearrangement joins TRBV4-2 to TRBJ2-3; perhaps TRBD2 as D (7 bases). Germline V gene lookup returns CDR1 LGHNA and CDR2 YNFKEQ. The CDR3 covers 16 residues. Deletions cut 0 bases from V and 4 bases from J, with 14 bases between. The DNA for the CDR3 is TGTGCCAGCAGCCAAGATATGGGGGGGCGTGCAGATACGCAGTATTTT. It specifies CASSQDMGGRADTQYF.

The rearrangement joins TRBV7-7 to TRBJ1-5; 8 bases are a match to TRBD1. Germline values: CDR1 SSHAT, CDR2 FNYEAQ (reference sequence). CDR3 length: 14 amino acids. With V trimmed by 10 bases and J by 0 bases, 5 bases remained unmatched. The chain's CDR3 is CANTGGDSNQPQHF. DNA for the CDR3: TGTGCCAATACAGGGGGTGATAGCAATCAGCCCCAGCATTTT.

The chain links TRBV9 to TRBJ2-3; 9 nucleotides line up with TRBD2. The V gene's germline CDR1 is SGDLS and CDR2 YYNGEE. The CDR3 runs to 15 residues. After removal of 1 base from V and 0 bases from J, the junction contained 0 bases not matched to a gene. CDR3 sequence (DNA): TGTGCCAGCAGCGTAAGCGGGGGGAGCACAGATACGCAGTATTTT. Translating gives CASSVSGGSTDTQYF.

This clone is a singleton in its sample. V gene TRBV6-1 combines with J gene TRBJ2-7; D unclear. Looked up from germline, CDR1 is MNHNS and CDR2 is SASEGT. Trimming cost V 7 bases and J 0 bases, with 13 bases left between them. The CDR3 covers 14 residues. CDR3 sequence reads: CASTRSGSSYEQYF. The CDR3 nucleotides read TGTGCCAGCACCCGTTCAGGTTCCTCCTACGAGCAGTACTTC.

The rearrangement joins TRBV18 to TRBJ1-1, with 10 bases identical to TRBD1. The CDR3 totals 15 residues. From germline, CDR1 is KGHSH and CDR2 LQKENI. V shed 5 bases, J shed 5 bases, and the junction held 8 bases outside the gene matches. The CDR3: CASSTRDRGRTEAFF. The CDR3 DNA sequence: TGTGCCAGCTCAACACGGGACAGGGGACGGACTGAAGCTTTCTTT.

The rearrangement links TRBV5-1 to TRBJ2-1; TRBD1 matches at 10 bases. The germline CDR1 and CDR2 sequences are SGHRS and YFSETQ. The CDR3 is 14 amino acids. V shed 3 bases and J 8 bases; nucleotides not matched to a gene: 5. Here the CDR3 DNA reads TGCGCCAGCAGCTCGGGACAGGGGATAGATGAGCAGTTCTTC. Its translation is CASSSGQGIDEQFF.

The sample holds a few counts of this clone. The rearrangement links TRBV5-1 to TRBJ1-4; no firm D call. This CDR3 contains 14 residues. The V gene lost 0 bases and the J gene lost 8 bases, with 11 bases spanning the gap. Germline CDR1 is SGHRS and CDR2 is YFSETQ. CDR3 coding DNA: TGCGCCAGCAGCTTGGACGGGAATGGGGAAAAACTGTTTTTT. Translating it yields CASSLDGNGEKLFF. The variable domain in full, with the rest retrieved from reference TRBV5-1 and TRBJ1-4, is KAGVTQTPRYLIKTRGQQVTLSCSPISGHRSVSWYQQTPGQGLQFLFEYFSETQRNKGNFPGRFSGRQFSNSRSEMNVSTLELGDSALYLCASSLDGNGEKLFFGSGTQLSVL.

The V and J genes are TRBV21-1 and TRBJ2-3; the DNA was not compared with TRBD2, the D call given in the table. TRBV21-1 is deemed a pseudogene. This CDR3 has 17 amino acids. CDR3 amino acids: CASSKAGGLKRADTQYF. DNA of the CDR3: TGTGCCAGCAGCAAAGCGGGGGGACTTAAGCGAGCAGATACGCAGTATTTT.

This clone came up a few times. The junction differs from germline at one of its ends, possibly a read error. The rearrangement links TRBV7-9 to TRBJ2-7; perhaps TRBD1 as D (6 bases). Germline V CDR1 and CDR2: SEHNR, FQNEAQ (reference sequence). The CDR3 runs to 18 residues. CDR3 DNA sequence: TGTTCCAGCAGTTCCAGGGGCGGTGGTGGCAGGGTAGCCTACGAGCAGTACTTC. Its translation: CSSSSRGGGGRVAYEQYF.

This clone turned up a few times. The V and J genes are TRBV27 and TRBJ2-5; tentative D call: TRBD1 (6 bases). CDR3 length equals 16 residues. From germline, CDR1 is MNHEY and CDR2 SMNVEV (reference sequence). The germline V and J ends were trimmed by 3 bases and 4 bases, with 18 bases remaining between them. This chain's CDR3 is CASSLSPYRDRETQYF. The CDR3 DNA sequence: TGTGCCAGCAGTTTGTCACCATACAGGGATAGAGAGACCCAGTACTTC.

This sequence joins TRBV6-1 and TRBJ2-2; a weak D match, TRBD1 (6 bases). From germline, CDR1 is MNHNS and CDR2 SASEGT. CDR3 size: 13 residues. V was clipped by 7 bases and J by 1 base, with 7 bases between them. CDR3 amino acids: CASTGQNTGELFF. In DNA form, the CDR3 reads TGTGCCAGCACGGGACAGAACACCGGGGAGCTGTTTTTT.

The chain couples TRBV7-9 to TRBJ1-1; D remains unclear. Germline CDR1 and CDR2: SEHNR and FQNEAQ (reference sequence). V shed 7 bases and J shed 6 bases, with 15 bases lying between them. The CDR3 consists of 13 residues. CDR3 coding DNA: TGTGCCAGCACTCCCCGTTTGGGCCCTGAAGCTTTCTTT. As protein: CASTPRLGPEAFF. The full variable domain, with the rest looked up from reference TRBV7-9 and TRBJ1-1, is DTGVSQNPRHKITKRGQNVTFRCDPISEHNRLYWYRQTLGQGPEFLTYFQNEAQLEKSRLLSDRFSAERPKGSFSTLEIQRTEQGDSAMYLCASTPRLGPEAFFGQGTRLTVV.

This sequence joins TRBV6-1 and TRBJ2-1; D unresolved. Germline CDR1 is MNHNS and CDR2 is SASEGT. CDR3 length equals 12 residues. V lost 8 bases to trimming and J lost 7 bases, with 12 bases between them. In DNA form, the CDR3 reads TGTGCCAGCGAGATTAGCTGGAATGAGCAGTTCTTC. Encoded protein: CASEISWNEQFF.